This T cell receptor (beta chain) was profiled in a study of shared clonotypes between healthy human individuals. Study-level background: Aged 18 to 49, the donors were two women and a few men.

Findings and limits, study-wide: Naive subsets usually exceeded memory subsets in estimated richness. Represented genetic and exposure-history diversity was restricted by having few donors.

Germline-derived CDR1 and CDR2 are LGHNA and YSLEER. This CDR3 has 14 amino acids. Trimming took 5 bases from V and 7 from J, leaving 15 bases between them. The split of CD4+ cells yielded CD45RA+ naive and CD45RA-negative memory subsets. The data were produced by immunoSEQ multiplex PCR, yet TCRdb's version contains in-frame clones alone and is incomplete. This table has around 1.6 million clones, nearly 99% appearing once. Comment on this clone: The antigen is unknown.

The TCR comes from a man aged 25 to 40 in good health. Sequencing used naive CD4+ T cells sorted from blood. Indicated subset: CD45RA+ positively selected. The gene calls are TRBV4-3 and TRBJ2-4; D is unresolved. The CDR3 spells CASSSREERNIQYF. The CDR3 DNA is TGCGCCAGCAGCAGCCGTGAGGAGAGGAACATTCAGTACTTC.